This T cell receptor beta chain was observed in a study of blood T cells in healthy people across ages. Findings and limits, study-wide: Donor CMV status was unknown, possibly confounding expanded clonotype changes.

Next came a second PCR, run for about 6 to 11 cycles, which used a sample-barcoded 5' primer along with a J-beta primer mix. From the 5' RACE reads, TCRdb called clonotypes with MiXCR, one entry per CDR3 protein. The repertoire holds around 1,800,000 distinct CDR3 sequences, with roughly two fifths as singletons. Per the germline V gene, CDR1 is LGHDT and CDR2 is YNNKEL (reference sequence). Trimming at V came to 2 bases and at J to 0 bases, leaving 4 bases not matched to a gene. The CDR3 extends over 17 amino acids. Comment on this clonotype: Its antigen is unidentified.

The specimen sequenced was blood. The sequence was obtained from a human donor in good health. The genes are TRBV3-1 and TRBJ1-1, with 12 nucleotides matching TRBD1. CDR3 in DNA: TGTGCCAGCAGCCAACTCGGGACAGGGGGCATGAACACTGAAGCTTTCTTT. It encodes CASSQLGTGGMNTEAFF.